The sequence of this TCR beta chain was determined in a study of OX40 agonist ivuxolimab in advanced cancers. Assay: immunoSEQ multiplex PCR; the TCRdb copy retains only in-frame clones and omits some. Altogether about 21,000 clones are present, roughly four fifths being singletons, with the ten largest covering approximately 3.1%. J lost 2 bases, V lost 4 bases, and 5 bases had no gene match. The CDR3 length is 14 residues. Germline V CDR1 and CDR2: SGHRS, YFSETQ. The clonotype originates from an adult with an advanced solid tumor such as melanoma, head and neck, liver or kidney cancer. Specimen: CD4+ or CD8+ T cells sorted from blood, collected in a trial of the OX40 agonist ivuxolimab. The V gene is TRBV5-1, the J gene TRBJ1-2; 7 bases map to TRBD1. CDR3: CASSEGARNYGYTF. CDR3 in DNA: TGCGCCAGCAGCGAGGGGGCGCGAAACTATGGCTACACCTTC. Looking up the rest from reference TRBV5-1 and TRBJ1-2 gives the full variable domain: KAGVTQTPRYLIKTRGQQVTLSCSPISGHRSVSWYQQTPGQGLQFLFEYFSETQRNKGNFPGRFSGRQFSNSRSEMNVSTLELGDSALYLCASSEGARNYGYTFGSGTRLTVV.